The present T cell receptor beta chain was sequenced within a study of blood T cells in healthy people across ages. Notes on the study in general: Diversity estimates from one million T cells were considered underestimates. Per million T cells, TCR beta diversity dropped about linearly as age rose.

With a J-beta primer mix and a sample-barcoded 5' primer, a second PCR ran about 7 to 11 cycles. TCRdb recomputed calls from the 5' RACE reads with MiXCR, one row per CDR3 protein. This table has fewer than 650,000 distinct CDR3 sequences, about 27% appearing once. V was shortened by 5 bases and J by 7 bases, with 14 bases between the two germline ends. Germline V CDR1 and CDR2: SEHNR, FQNEAQ (reference sequence). CDR3 length: 13 amino acids. Extraction of total RNA produced a minimum of 5.5 micrograms from each sample. Turning to this clonotype: Its specificity is not known.

The sample was also linked to a second study, of T cells of mothers and their children. As that study records: The cDNA synthesis received all extracted RNA, at 1.5 ug per 15 ul.

Sequenced material: blood. This sequence was found in a boy aged 2 to 9 in good health. The rearrangement joins TRBV7-9 to TRBJ1-1; D is perhaps TRBD1 (6 bases). The CDR3 coding sequence is TGTGCCAGCAGCGTAATGGGGGCCGGTGAAGCTTTCTTT. Its protein is CASSVMGAGEAFF.